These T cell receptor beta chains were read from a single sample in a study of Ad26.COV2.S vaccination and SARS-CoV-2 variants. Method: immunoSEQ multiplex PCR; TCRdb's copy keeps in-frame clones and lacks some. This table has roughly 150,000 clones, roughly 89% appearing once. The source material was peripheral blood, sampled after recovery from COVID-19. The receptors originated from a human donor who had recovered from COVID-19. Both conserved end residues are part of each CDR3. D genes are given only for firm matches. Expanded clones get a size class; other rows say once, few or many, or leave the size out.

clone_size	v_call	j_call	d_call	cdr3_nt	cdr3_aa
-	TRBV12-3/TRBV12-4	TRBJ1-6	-	TGTGCCAGCAGTTTTGAGCTGGGGCCCCTCCACTTT	CASSFELGPLHF
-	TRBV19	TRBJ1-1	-	TGTGCCAGTAGTATTAGCAGTGTTGAAGCTTTCTTT	CASSISSVEAFF
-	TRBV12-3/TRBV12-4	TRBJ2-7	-	TGTGCCAGCAGCCCCGGGTCGGTCTACGAGCAGTACTTC	CASSPGSVYEQYF
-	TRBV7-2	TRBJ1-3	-	TGTGCCAGCAGCTTAGATCAGGCTGCCTTAGACACCATATATTTT	CASSLDQAALDTIYF
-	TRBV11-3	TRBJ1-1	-	TGTGCCCCCCCCACGGGGGGTCAAGCTTTCTTT	CAPPTGGQAFF
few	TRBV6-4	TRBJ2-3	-	TGTGCCAGCAGTCCACAGGGAGGGGATACGCAGTATTTT	CASSPQGGDTQYF
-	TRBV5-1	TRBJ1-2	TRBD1	TGCGCCAGCAGCAGAACAGGGGGGACCTTCTATGGCTACACCTTC	CASSRTGGTFYGYTF
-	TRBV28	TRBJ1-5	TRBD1	TGTGCCAGCAGACCAGGGACAGGCCCCAATCAGCCCCAGCATTTT	CASRPGTGPNQPQHF
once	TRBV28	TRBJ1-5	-	TGTGCCAGCAGTTCCTTCCGGGACACGTCCAAAAGTAGCAATCAGCCCCAGCATTTT	CASSSFRDTSKSSNQPQHF
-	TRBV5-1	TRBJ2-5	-	TGCGCCAGCAGCTCGCCGAGCCGAATGGAGACCCAGTACTTC	CASSSPSRMETQYF
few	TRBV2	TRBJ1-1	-	TGTGCCAGCAGTGAAGAGCCGAACACTGAAGCTTTCTTT	CASSEEPNTEAFF
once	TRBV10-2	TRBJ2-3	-	TGCGCCAGCAGTGAGTCAAGGGGCCTTACGCAGTATTTT	CASSESRGLTQYF
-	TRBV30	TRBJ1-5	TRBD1	TGTGCCTGGAGACAGGGGTCGGGGCCCCAGCATTTT	CAWRQGSGPQHF
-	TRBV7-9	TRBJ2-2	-	TGTGCCAGCAGCCCCCCTACAGGCTGGGCTAACACCGGGGAGCTGTTTTTT	CASSPPTGWANTGELFF
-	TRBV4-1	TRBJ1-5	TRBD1	TGCGCCAGCAGCCTTGGGACAGAGAATAGCAATCAGCCCCAGCATTTT	CASSLGTENSNQPQHF
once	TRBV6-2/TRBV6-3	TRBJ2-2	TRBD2	TGTGCCAGCAGTTACTCGTCCCTTGGCGGGGGGATGAACACCGGGGAGCTGTTTTTT	CASSYSSLGGGMNTGELFF
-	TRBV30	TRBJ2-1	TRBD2	TGTGCCTGGACTACGGGCGGACTAGCGGGATTGGGCTCCTACAATGAGCAGTTCTTC	CAWTTGGLAGLGSYNEQFF
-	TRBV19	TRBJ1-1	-	TGTGCCAGTAGTATTACACCGGGGGACACTGAAGCTTTCTTT	CASSITPGDTEAFF
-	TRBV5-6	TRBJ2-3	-	TGTGCCAGCAGTTTTATCGCAGATACGCAGTATTTT	CASSFIADTQYF
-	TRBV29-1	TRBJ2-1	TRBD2	TGCAGCGTTGCTCCAAATACTAGCGGCGAGCAGTTCTTC	CSVAPNTSGEQFF
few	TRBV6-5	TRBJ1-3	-	TGTGCCAGCGAGGCAAACCCTTCCTCTGGAAACACCATATATTTT	CASEANPSSGNTIYF
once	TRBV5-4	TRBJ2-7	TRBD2	TGTGCCAGCAGCACCAGAGCGGGGGTATCAACCGAGCAGTACTTC	CASSTRAGVSTEQYF
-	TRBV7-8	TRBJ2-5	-	TGTGCCAGCACCAAAAGGGGGGGACAAGAGACCCAGTACTTC	CASTKRGGQETQYF
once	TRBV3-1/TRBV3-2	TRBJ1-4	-	TGTGCCAGCAACCCGGGACAAGGAGGTGAAAAACTGTTTTTT	CASNPGQGGEKLFF
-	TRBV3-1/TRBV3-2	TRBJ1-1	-	TGTGCCAGCAGCCCAGTATGGGGCATGAACACTGAAGCTTTCTTT	CASSPVWGMNTEAFF
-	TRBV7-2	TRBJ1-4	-	TGTGCCAGCAGCTCGCGGGGGCCCACAACTAATGAAAAACTGTTTTTT	CASSSRGPTTNEKLFF
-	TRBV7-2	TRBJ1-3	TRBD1	TGTGCCAGCAGCTTTGGGACAGTCTCTGGAAACACCATATATTTT	CASSFGTVSGNTIYF
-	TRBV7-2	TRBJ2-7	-	TGTGCCAGCAGCTTAACAGGACGAGTCGGCGAGCAGTACTTC	CASSLTGRVGEQYF
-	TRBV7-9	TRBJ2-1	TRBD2	TGTGCCAGCAGCGAGCGGGGGCGAGGCAATGAGCAGTTCTTC	CASSERGRGNEQFF
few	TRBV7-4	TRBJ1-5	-	TGTGCCATCCAGGGTGGCAGTCAGCCCCAGCATTTT	CAIQGGSQPQHF
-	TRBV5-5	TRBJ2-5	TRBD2	TGTGCCAGTGGACTAGCGGGGGGACAACCCCAAGAGACCCAGTACTTC	CASGLAGGQPQETQYF
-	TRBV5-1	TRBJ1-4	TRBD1	TGCGCCAGCAGCCGTATGGGACAGGGGTCAGGTGAAAAACTGTTTTTT	CASSRMGQGSGEKLFF
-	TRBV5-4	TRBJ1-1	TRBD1	TGTGCCAGCAGCTTGGGACAGGGAACCACTGAAGCTTTCTTT	CASSLGQGTTEAFF
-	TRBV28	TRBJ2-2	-	TGTGCCAGCAGTTTAACAGGCGGGGCGGGGGAGCTGTTTTTT	CASSLTGGAGELFF
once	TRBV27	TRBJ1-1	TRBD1	TGTGCCAGCAGTTTAGGTTCGACAGGGGCGACGGAAGCTTTCTTT	CASSLGSTGATEAFF
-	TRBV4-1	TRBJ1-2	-	TGCGCCAGCAGCCAAGAGAACGGGAACTATGGCTACACCTTC	CASSQENGNYGYTF
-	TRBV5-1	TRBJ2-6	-	TGCGCCAGCAGCTTGGTAGTGGCTGGGGCCAACGTCCTGACTTTC	CASSLVVAGANVLTF
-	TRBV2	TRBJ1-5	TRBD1	TGTGCCAGCAACGGACAGGGGTATAGCAATCAGCCCCAGCATTTT	CASNGQGYSNQPQHF
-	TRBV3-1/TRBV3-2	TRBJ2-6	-	TGTGCCAGCGGACTGCGTCGCTCTGGGGCCAACGTCCTGACTTTC	CASGLRRSGANVLTF
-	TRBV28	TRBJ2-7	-	TGTGCCAGCAGAGACTATCAGGGGAGGTTCTACGAGCAGTACTTC	CASRDYQGRFYEQYF
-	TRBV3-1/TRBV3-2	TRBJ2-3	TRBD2	TGTGCCAGCAGCCAAGAGCCGGGGGGGCCTAGCACAGATACGCAGTATTTT	CASSQEPGGPSTDTQYF